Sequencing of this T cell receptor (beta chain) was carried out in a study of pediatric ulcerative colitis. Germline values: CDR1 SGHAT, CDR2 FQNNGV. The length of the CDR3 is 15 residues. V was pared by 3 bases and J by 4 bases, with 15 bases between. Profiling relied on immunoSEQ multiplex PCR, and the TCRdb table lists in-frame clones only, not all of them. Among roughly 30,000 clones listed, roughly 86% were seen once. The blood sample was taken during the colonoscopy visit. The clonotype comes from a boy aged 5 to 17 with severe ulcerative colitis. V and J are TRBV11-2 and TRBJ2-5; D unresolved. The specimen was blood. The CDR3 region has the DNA TGTGCCAGCAGCTTCGTGGCAGGAGCCGTAGAGACCCAGTACTTC. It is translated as CASSFVAGAVETQYF.